This T cell receptor beta chain was obtained from a study of blood T cell repertoires in COVID-19. Study context: Sources were T cells, B-cell-depleted T cells, or PBMCs; the material itself was cDNA or gDNA.

Under the authors' procedure: Using reference gene primer amplification, nucleated cell counts were estimated. Produced via immunoSEQ multiplex PCR; TCRdb's table is partial and in-frame only. For V, J and clone size, that table is used; D and trimming come from the DNA. This sample carries roughly 220,000 clones, 86% of them seen once, and the ten largest clones take about 2.2%. CDR1 is SEHNR and CDR2 is FQNEAQ in the germline V gene (reference sequence). The CDR3 sequence is 18 residues long. Trimming cost V 2 bases and J 6 bases; bases outside gene matches: 13. The sequence derives from a man younger than 45 who had recovered from COVID-19. The sequencing input was peripheral blood. The rearrangement links TRBV7-9 to TRBJ2-2, with 9 bases fitting TRBD1. The CDR3 sequence: CASSLLPTGGASSGELFF. The DNA of the CDR3 is TGTGCCAGCAGCTTACTCCCCACAGGGGGCGCTAGTTCCGGGGAGCTGTTTTTT. Full variable domain (remainder filled in from reference TRBV7-9 and TRBJ2-2): DTGVSQNPRHKITKRGQNVTFRCDPISEHNRLYWYRQTLGQGPEFLTYFQNEAQLEKSRLLSDRFSAERPKGSFSTLEIQRTEQGDSAMYLCASSLLPTGGASSGELFFGEGSRLTVL.